The 25 T cell receptor beta chains listed next were all sequenced from one sample in a study of cytomegalovirus exposure and HLA in healthy donors. Primers for the PCR totalled 60 Vbeta and 13 Jbeta. Assay: immunoSEQ multiplex PCR; the TCRdb copy retains only in-frame clones and omits some. The sample includes roughly 100,000 clones. The sequenced sample consisted of PBMCs. These TCRs come from a middle-aged man in good health and CMV-seronegative.

This rearrangement joins TRBV29-1 to TRBJ2-5; D is unresolved. Germline CDR1 reads SQVTM; CDR2 reads ANQGSEA. The germline V and J ends were trimmed by 6 bases and 1 base, with 9 bases remaining between them. CDR3 length: 12 amino acids. CDR3 coding DNA: TGCAGCGTCGCCGACATCCAAGAGACCCAGTACTTC. Its protein is CSVADIQETQYF.

V is TRBV28 and J is TRBJ2-7, with a weak D call TRBD2 (5 bases). This CDR3 has 12 residues. V lost 8 bases and J 2 bases, leaving 10 bases between the germline ends. Germline V gene data show CDR1 as MDHEN and CDR2 as SYDVKM. CDR3 sequence (DNA): TGTGCCAGCCAGGAGCGGCCCTACGAGCAGTACTTC. It yields the protein CASQERPYEQYF.

This chain joins TRBV4-3 and TRBJ1-1, with D perhaps TRBD1 (5 bases). Looked up from germline, CDR1 is LGHNA and CDR2 is YSLEER. This CDR3 is 17 amino acids long. Trimming removed 0 bases from V and 2 bases from J, with 16 bases in between. CDR3 in DNA: TGCGCCAGCAGCCAAGAAGTAACAAGGGGCGGCAACACTGAAGCTTTCTTT. Its protein is CASSQEVTRGGNTEAFF.

The V call is TRBV9, the J call TRBJ2-5, with 9 nucleotides matching TRBD1. The DNA end lines up better with TRBJ2-7; the J call may be wrong. The CDR3 runs 14 residues. Germline CDR1 is SGDLS and CDR2 is YYNGEE. CDR3 coding DNA: TGTGCCAGCAGCGTAGGGACAGGGGCCTACGAGCAGTACTTC. Translating gives CASSVGTGAYEQYF.

About this clone: This sample includes further DNA sequences coding for the same CDR3. The rearrangement uses TRBV6-5 and TRBJ2-2; D unclear. The V end was cut by 0 bases, the J end by 1 base, with 9 bases between. CDR3 size: 16 residues. The germline V gene has CDR1 MNHEY and CDR2 SVGAGI. The CDR3 DNA reads TGTGCCAGCAGTTACTCGAGCACCGGGAACACCGGGGAGCTGTTTTTT. It specifies CASSYSSTGNTGELFF.

The chain joins TRBV11-2 to TRBJ2-5; D is unresolved. The CDR3 loop spans 14 amino acids. V was trimmed by 1 base and J by 1 base, leaving 7 bases between them. Germline V gives CDR1 SGHAT, CDR2 FQNNGV. The DNA of the CDR3 is TGTGCCAGCAGCTTAGGAGACATCCAAGAGACCCAGTACTTC. Translated, it gives CASSLGDIQETQYF.

J is TRBJ1-1 and V is TRBV5-1; TRBD1 aligns across 7 bases. In germline, CDR1 is SGHRS, CDR2 YFSETQ. Unmatched junction bases numbered 7, after V lost 1 base and J lost 4 bases. The CDR3 has 15 residues. The CDR3 protein is CASSLTAGGITEAFF. CDR3 nucleotides: TGCGCCAGCAGCTTGACCGCAGGGGGGATCACTGAAGCTTTCTTT.

The chain recombines TRBV27 with TRBJ1-5; perhaps TRBD1 as D (5 bases). V lost 6 bases and J lost 2, with 8 bases in between. CDR3 length: 13 amino acids. In germline, CDR1 is MNHEY, CDR2 SMNVEV (reference sequence). The CDR3 bases are TGTGCCAGCAGCAGGGATGGCAATCAGCCCCAGCATTTT. It encodes CASSRDGNQPQHF.

J is TRBJ1-5 and V is TRBV28; D perhaps matches TRBD1 (5 bases). The V and J ends lost 3 bases and 5 bases respectively, with 11 bases between them. The CDR3 totals 14 residues. Looked up from germline, CDR1 is MDHEN and CDR2 is SYDVKM. The CDR3 nucleotides read TGTGCCAGCAGTTTGTCCAGGGCGGATCAGCCCCAGCATTTT. Amino acid sequence: CASSLSRADQPQHF. Filled out from reference TRBV28 and TRBJ1-5, the complete variable domain reads DVKVTQSSRYLVKRTGEKVFLECVQDMDHENMFWYRQDPGLGLRLIYFSYDVKMKEKGDIPEGYSVSREKKERFSLILESASTNQTSMYLCASSLSRADQPQHFGDGTRLSIL.

CDR3 sequence reads: CASSLARGYEQYF. DNA for the CDR3: TGTGCCAGCAGCTTAGCTAGGGGCTACGAGCAGTACTTC. V gene TRBV7-2 combines with J gene TRBJ2-7; the D gene is possibly TRBD1 (5 bases). Trimming took off 0 bases at V and 3 bases at J, with 6 bases between the two ends. This CDR3 has 13 residues. The germline gives CDR1 SGHTA, CDR2 FQGNSA.

V is TRBV2 and J is TRBJ1-5, with D possibly matching TRBD1 (6 bases). The germline V and J ends were trimmed by 6 bases and 0 bases, with 12 bases remaining between them. The germline V gene encodes CDR1 SNHLY and CDR2 FYNNEI. This CDR3 is 15 amino acids long. CDR3 region: CASRNQGNSNQPQHF. The CDR3 DNA sequence: TGTGCCAGCAGAAACCAGGGGAATAGCAATCAGCCCCAGCATTTT.

The rearrangement joins TRBV7-8 to TRBJ2-7; 7 nucleotides line up with TRBD1. The CDR3 loop spans 13 amino acids. The V gene end was trimmed by 6 bases and the J gene end by 1 base; junction bases not matched to a gene: 3. Germline assignment: CDR1 SGHVS and CDR2 FQNEAQ. The chain's CDR3 is CASRTGFSYEQYF. The CDR3 nucleotides read TGTGCCAGCAGGACAGGGTTTTCCTACGAGCAGTACTTC.

The chain carries TRBV10-2 and TRBJ1-3; 8 bases are a match to TRBD1. CDR1 WSHSY and CDR2 SAAADI come from the germline V gene. The CDR3 totals 14 residues. V lost 8 bases, J lost 1 base, and 4 bases stayed unmatched. The CDR3 DNA follows: TGCGCCAGCTTCGACAGGGGATCTGGAAACACCATATATTTT. It translates to CASFDRGSGNTIYF.

The chain carries TRBV6-5 and TRBJ1-1; 7 bases are a match to TRBD1. The CDR3 extends over 15 amino acids. V trimming: 0 bases; J trimming: 0 bases; junction bases outside the gene matches: 1. The V gene's germline CDR1 is MNHEY and CDR2 SVGAGI. This CDR3 is CASSYSGTVNTEAFF. Written as DNA, the CDR3 is TGTGCCAGCAGTTACTCCGGGACAGTGAACACTGAAGCTTTCTTT.

V is TRBV19 and J is TRBJ2-7, with TRBD1 identical over 11 bases. With 1 base clipped from V and 2 bases from J, the junction kept 13 bases outside the gene matches. This CDR3 comprises 19 residues. The germline CDR1 and CDR2 sequences are LNHDA and SQIVND (reference sequence). The DNA of the CDR3 is TGTGCCAGTAGTATAGCCGTAAACCTTCCGGGACAGGGGGCCTACGAGCAGTACTTC. Protein product: CASSIAVNLPGQGAYEQYF.

The V call is TRBV6-6, the J call TRBJ1-5; D remains unclear. Germline V lookup: CDR1 MNHNY, CDR2 SVGAGI (reference sequence). The CDR3 length is 15 residues. The V and J ends lost 0 bases and 6 bases respectively, with 12 bases between them. The CDR3 nucleotides read TGTGCCAGCAGTTACTCAATCGGGGTATCTCAGCCCCAGCATTTT. This encodes CASSYSIGVSQPQHF.

The chain joins TRBV5-1 to TRBJ2-5; 12 bases match TRBD2. The CDR3 has 16 residues. Trimming at V came to 1 base and at J to 3 bases, leaving 4 bases not matched to a gene. Germline V gives CDR1 SGHRS, CDR2 YFSETQ. As DNA, the CDR3 is TGCGCCAGCAGCTTGAGGCCTAGCGGGAGGGAAGAGACCCAGTACTTC. Amino acids: CASSLRPSGREETQYF.

The genes are TRBV5-6 and TRBJ2-4; weak D call: TRBD1 (6 bases). CDR1 is SGHDT and CDR2 is YYEEEE in the germline V gene. The ends were cut back, 4 bases at V and 6 bases at J, with 14 bases in the middle. The CDR3 runs to 14 residues. CDR3 residues: CASSQSGGTNIQYF. In DNA, the CDR3 is TGTGCCAGCAGCCAGAGTGGGGGCACAAACATTCAGTACTTC.

This sequence joins TRBV29-1 and TRBJ2-7, with 7 positions matching TRBD1. Trimming at V came to 7 bases and at J to 7 bases, leaving 10 bases not matched to a gene. The germline V gene encodes CDR1 SQVTM and CDR2 ANQGSEA. CDR3 length: 12 residues. Written as DNA, the CDR3 is TGCAGCGGCCGGCATCCACAGGGGGAGCAGTACTTC. Amino acids: CSGRHPQGEQYF.

The rearrangement uses TRBV27 and TRBJ2-1, with no clear D. Germline-derived CDR1 and CDR2 are MNHEY and SMNVEV (reference sequence). V gave up 7 bases and J gave up 0 bases, with 10 bases separating them. The CDR3 covers 14 residues. The CDR3 sequence: CASTPTSSYNEQFF. The CDR3 coding sequence is TGTGCCAGCACCCCCACAAGCTCCTACAATGAGCAGTTCTTC.

The V and J genes are TRBV6-5 and TRBJ1-3; 7 positions match TRBD1. This CDR3 spans 14 amino acids. Germline assignment: CDR1 MNHEY and CDR2 SVGAGI. V shed 6 bases and J 3 bases; nucleotides not matched to a gene: 5. CDR3 nucleotide sequence: TGTGCCAGCAGCCAGACAGGGTATGGAAACACCATATATTTT. Protein sequence: CASSQTGYGNTIYF.

The chain combines TRBV10-1 with TRBJ1-1; D is possibly TRBD1 (6 bases). Germline V gene lookup returns CDR1 WNHNN and CDR2 SYGVQD (reference sequence). This CDR3 has 14 residues. With 5 bases removed from V and 10 bases from J, the gap between germline ends came to 20 bases. The CDR3 sequence: CASSRTTGREGAFF. The CDR3, as DNA: TGCGCCAGCAGTCGGACGACAGGCCGGGAGGGAGCTTTCTTT.

The chain is built from TRBV18 and TRBJ2-3, with D possibly being TRBD2 (5 bases). The CDR3 length is 15 residues. Germline CDR1 is KGHSH and CDR2 is LQKENI. V was pared by 2 bases and J by 4 bases, with 13 bases between. The CDR3: CASSPNWGAADTQYF. As DNA, the CDR3 is TGTGCCAGCTCACCAAACTGGGGAGCGGCAGATACGCAGTATTTT.

J is TRBJ1-3 and V is TRBV30, with 7 bases lining up with TRBD1. The CDR3 has 13 amino acids. Germline CDR1 is GTSNPN and CDR2 is SVGIG (reference sequence). V lost 8 bases to trimming and J lost 1 base; unmatched junction nucleotides: 5. CDR3 region: CALGRGSGNTIYF. Here the CDR3 DNA reads TGTGCCCTCGGCAGGGGGTCTGGAAACACCATATATTTT.

V usage is TRBV18 and J usage is TRBJ1-2, with D unclear. This CDR3 spans 15 amino acids. Trimming pared 3 bases from V and 1 base from J, leaving 12 bases between. Germline V lookup: CDR1 KGHSH, CDR2 LQKENI. CDR3 DNA: TGTGCCAGCTCACCGGTAGGAGCTGATAACTATGGCTACACCTTC. Translated, it gives CASSPVGADNYGYTF.